Shown below are 23 T cell receptor beta chains from a single sample sequenced in a study of shared clonotypes between healthy human individuals (dated by TCRdb to the early 2020s). To prepare the library, the immunoSEQ multiplex PCR assay was applied. TCRdb stores this immuneACCESS table with in-frame sequences only. Part of the clones is absent; in the studies checked, under half of the shortfall reflects unresolved V genes, and no reason is known for the rest. In this sample the table shows some 2,400,000 clones, 90% to 97% of which occur a single time. Around 0.13% of the sample rests with the top ten. The sequencing sample was made of naive CD4+ T cells sorted from blood. In the paper's terms, the cell subset or site label means: CD45RA+ positively selected. The source is a man aged 18 to 30 in good health.

This clone is a singleton in its sample. V usage is TRBV10-1 and J usage is TRBJ2-3; 8 bases agree with TRBD1. Germline CDR1 is WNHNN and CDR2 is SYGVQD (reference sequence). CDR3 length: 14 amino acids. With 2 bases clipped from V and 6 bases from J, the junction kept 4 bases outside the gene matches. The CDR3 protein is CASSEGQGPDTQYF. CDR3 in DNA: TGCGCCAGCAGTGAGGGACAGGGCCCGGATACGCAGTATTTT.

The chain carries TRBV12-5 and TRBJ1-6, with TRBD1 identical over 9 bases. With V trimmed by 1 base and J by 4 bases, 11 bases remained unmatched. Germline lookup yields CDR1 LGHNT and CDR2 FRNRAP. The CDR3 runs to 19 residues. CDR3 amino acids: CASGLGNPGQGRYNSPLHF. The CDR3 DNA reads as TGTGCTAGTGGTTTGGGAAATCCGGGACAGGGACGTTATAATTCACCCCTCCACTTT. Variable domain in full (rest from reference TRBV12-5 and TRBJ1-6): DARVTQTPRHKVTEMGQEVTMRCQPILGHNTVFWYRQTMMQGLELLAYFRNRAPLDDSGMPKDRFSAEMPDATLATLKIQPSEPRDSAVYFCASGLGNPGQGRYNSPLHFGNGTRLTVT.

The V call is TRBV6-5, the J call TRBJ1-2; 7 positions match TRBD1. The CDR3 totals 14 residues. J gave up 6 bases and V 4 bases, and 8 bases lay outside the gene matches. CDR1 and CDR2 from the germline V gene are MNHEY and SVGAGI. CDR3 residues: CASSSLGTENGYTF. The CDR3 DNA reads as TGTGCCAGCAGTTCTCTCGGGACAGAAAATGGCTACACCTTC.

This chain joins TRBV5-6 and TRBJ2-7; tentatively, D is TRBD2 (5 bases). The CDR3 has 14 amino acids. Trimming took off 4 bases at V and 0 bases at J, with 11 bases between the two ends. Germline loops: CDR1 SGHDT, CDR2 YYEEEE. In DNA form, the CDR3 reads TGTGCCAGCAGCCTATCCGGGATCTCCTACGAGCAGTACTTC. Protein: CASSLSGISYEQYF.

This sequence joins TRBV5-4 and TRBJ1-1; D call uncertain. The CDR3 loop spans 13 amino acids. Trimming stripped 4 bases from V and 6 bases from J, with 13 bases between. Germline V lookup: CDR1 SGHNT, CDR2 YYREEE (reference sequence). In DNA, the CDR3 is TGTGCCAGCAGCCGCCCAGGCCTTGCTGAAGCTTTCTTT. Translated: CASSRPGLAEAFF.

V is TRBV27 and J is TRBJ1-3; D is unclear. This CDR3 has 14 residues. V gave up 2 bases and J gave up 2 bases, with 7 bases separating them. Germline CDR1 reads MNHEY; CDR2 reads SMNVEV (reference sequence). The CDR3 protein is CASSLRGTGNTIYF. The CDR3 nucleotides read TGTGCCAGCAGTTTACGAGGGACTGGAAACACCATATATTTT.

The chain has TRBV11-2 and TRBJ2-1, with D perhaps TRBD2 (5 bases). The length of the CDR3 is 15 residues. The germline V and J ends were trimmed by 3 bases and 3 bases, with 12 bases remaining between them. Germline loops: CDR1 SGHAT, CDR2 FQNNGV. The CDR3, as DNA: TGTGCCAGCAGCTTTGACGGGGTGGGCTACAATGAGCAGTTCTTC. Residues: CASSFDGVGYNEQFF.

This sequence joins TRBV4-1 and TRBJ1-1, with 7 bases identical to TRBD1. The germline CDR1 and CDR2 sequences are MGHRA and YSYEKL. This CDR3 region has 16 residues. The V segment lost 0 bases and the J segment 1 base; nucleotides outside the gene matches: 5. CDR3 in DNA: TGCGCCAGCAGCCAAGATTTTCCAGGGGGGAACACTGAAGCTTTCTTT. As protein: CASSQDFPGGNTEAFF.

The chain joins TRBV29-1 to TRBJ2-5; 9 bases fit TRBD1. This CDR3 spans 13 amino acids. CDR1 and CDR2 (germline): SQVTM, ANQGSEA. The ends lost 3 bases at V and 3 bases at J; junction bases unmatched: 2. CDR3 loop: CSVDRDREETQYF. The CDR3 DNA sequence: TGCAGCGTTGACAGGGACAGGGAAGAGACCCAGTACTTC.

The chain carries TRBV10-3 and TRBJ1-5, with D perhaps TRBD1 (6 bases). Trimming removed 0 bases from V and 3 bases from J, with 9 bases in between. From germline, CDR1 is ENHRY and CDR2 SYGVKD. The CDR3 has 15 amino acids. DNA of the CDR3: TGTGCCATCAGTGAGTCGGACAGTGCCAATCAGCCCCAGCATTTT. Encoded protein: CAISESDSANQPQHF.

This clone was counted a single time. This chain uses TRBV14 with TRBJ2-7; 9 positions agree with TRBD1. Germline CDR1 is SGHDN and CDR2 is FVKESK. The J segment lost 6 bases and the V segment lost 4 bases, leaving 13 bases of the junction unmatched. This CDR3 contains 16 residues. CDR3 sequence (DNA): TGTGCCAGCAGCCGCCGTCCTCCTGGACAGGGGAGCGAGCAGTACTTC. Translation gives CASSRRPPGQGSEQYF.

As regards this clone: Within the sample, other DNA sequences also encode this same CDR3. The J gene is TRBJ1-3, the V gene TRBV6-1, with TRBD1 identical over 8 bases. This CDR3 has 13 residues. V lost 3 bases, J lost 7 bases, and 2 bases stayed unmatched. Germline V CDR1 and CDR2: MNHNS, SASEGT. The CDR3 region has the DNA TGTGCCAGCAGTGAGCAGGGGGCGAACACCATATATTTT. Its protein is CASSEQGANTIYF.

This clone was recorded a few times. The chain is built from TRBV2 and TRBJ1-3; D not certain. The CDR3 is 13 residues long. Trimming shortened V by 7 bases and J by 0 bases, and 7 bases separated the two germline ends. Germline assignment: CDR1 SNHLY and CDR2 FYNNEI. CDR3 DNA sequence: TGTGCCAGCACGTCGGCCTCTGGAAACACCATATATTTT. Protein product: CASTSASGNTIYF. The complete variable domain, with remaining parts taken from reference TRBV2 and TRBJ1-3, reads EPEVTQTPSHQVTQMGQEVILRCVPISNHLYFYWYRQILGQKVEFLVSFYNNEISEKSEIFDDQFSVERPDGSNFTLKIRSTKLEDSAMYFCASTSASGNTIYFGEGSWLTVV.

The V and J genes are TRBV18 and TRBJ2-7, with D possibly TRBD2 on 5 matching bases. This CDR3 is built from 14 residues. CDR1 and CDR2 from the germline V gene are KGHSH and LQKENI. V was shortened by 3 bases and J by 2 bases, with 11 bases between the two germline ends. CDR3 sequence (DNA): TGTGCCAGCTCACCGTCGGACGGGACCTACGAGCAGTACTTC. It translates to CASSPSDGTYEQYF.

This clone was seen just once. The chain combines TRBV5-6 with TRBJ2-1; weak D call: TRBD2 (6 bases). CDR1 is SGHDT and CDR2 is YYEEEE in the germline V gene. This CDR3 is 12 amino acids long. Between the trimmed V and J ends, which lost 7 bases and 10 bases, there was a span of 15 bases. The CDR3 sequence: CASQLAGPEQFF. The CDR3 DNA follows: TGTGCCAGCCAACTCGCGGGGCCGGAGCAGTTCTTC.

The chain has TRBV19 and TRBJ2-1; 7 bases map to TRBD1. The germline gives CDR1 LNHDA, CDR2 SQIVND (reference sequence). This CDR3 region has 20 residues. The J segment lost 6 bases and the V segment lost 4 bases, leaving 24 bases of the junction unmatched. The DNA for the CDR3 is TGTGCCAGTAGTACCCCTAATCGGCTTGGGACAGTGGTTACGGGCAATGAGCAGTTCTTC. Translating gives CASSTPNRLGTVVTGNEQFF.

This chain connects TRBV18 to TRBJ2-7; 9 nucleotides line up with TRBD1. This CDR3 has 16 amino acids. Trimming removed 2 bases from V and 1 base from J; junction bases left unmatched: 6. CDR1 and CDR2 from the germline V gene are KGHSH and LQKENI. The CDR3 nucleotides read TGTGCCAGCTCACCATTTAGGACAGGGGCGTCCTACGAGCAGTACTTC. This sequence encodes CASSPFRTGASYEQYF.

The chain uses TRBV7-9 and TRBJ2-5; weak D call: TRBD1 (5 bases). The CDR3 runs to 15 residues. V was clipped by 1 base and J by 4 bases, with 13 bases between them. The germline V gene encodes CDR1 SEHNR and CDR2 FQNEAQ (reference sequence). The CDR3 nucleotides are TGTGCCAGCAGCTTAGAAGGCAGGGCTACAGAGACCCAGTACTTC. Amino acid sequence: CASSLEGRATETQYF.

This sequence joins TRBV7-2 and TRBJ2-7, with 8 bases aligning to TRBD1. This CDR3 has 15 residues. Germline V gene sequence: CDR1 SGHTA, CDR2 FQGNSA. V was clipped by 5 bases and J by 3 bases; unmatched bases: 9. The CDR3 DNA reads TGTGCCAGCAGCGTGACGACAGGGGTTGGCTACGAGCAGTACTTC. It is translated as CASSVTTGVGYEQYF.

To note about this clone: Other DNA sequences in this specimen translate into the identical CDR3. The chain has TRBV5-1 and TRBJ2-7; D is possibly TRBD2 (5 bases). V lost 0 bases to trimming and J lost 3 bases, with 10 bases between them. Germline loops: CDR1 SGHRS, CDR2 YFSETQ. The CDR3 contains 14 residues. DNA of the CDR3: TGCGCCAGCAGCTTGGAGGGCGGGCTCTACGAGCAGTACTTC. This encodes CASSLEGGLYEQYF.

The V call is TRBV9, the J call TRBJ2-5; D could derive from TRBD1 or TRBD2 (5 bases each). The CDR3 consists of 15 residues. The V end lost 6 bases, the J end lost 5 bases, and 20 bases lay between the germline ends. Germline values: CDR1 SGDLS, CDR2 YYNGEE. The CDR3 region has the DNA TGTGCCAGCACCTCGGGGCTATCTCCCCCGGAGACCCAGTACTTC. Its translation is CASTSGLSPPETQYF.

The chain has TRBV30 and TRBJ1-1; D is ambiguous. Germline assignment: CDR1 GTSNPN and CDR2 SVGIG (reference sequence). There are 9 residues in the CDR3. V was trimmed by 5 bases and J by 6 bases, leaving 4 bases between them. In nucleotides, the CDR3 is TGTGCCTGGGGGGCTGAAGCTTTCTTT. Translated: CAWGAEAFF.

The chain uses TRBV7-8 and TRBJ2-5; perhaps TRBD1 as D (5 bases). Germline CDR1 and CDR2: SGHVS and FQNEAQ. The CDR3 totals 15 residues. V lost 2 bases and J lost 0, with 10 bases in between. The CDR3 spells CASSLLSGNQETQYF. The CDR3 DNA sequence: TGTGCCAGCAGCTTATTATCAGGGAACCAAGAGACCCAGTACTTC.